This TCR beta chain was captured in a study of blood T cell repertoires in COVID-19. Overall study context: Both acute and convalescent COVID-19 samples were obtained from the United States, Italy and Spain. Sample material is recorded as cDNA or gDNA derived from T cells, B-cell-depleted T cells, or PBMCs.

This CDR3 is 13 amino acids long. The germline CDR1 and CDR2 sequences are LGHDT and YNNKEL (reference sequence). The V and J ends lost 4 bases and 7 bases, in that order; junction bases with no gene match: 1. The data were produced by immunoSEQ multiplex PCR, yet TCRdb's version contains in-frame clones alone and is incomplete. The sample consists of about 80,000 clones, around 79% of them appearing once. Sequencing input: peripheral blood. V and J are TRBV3-1 (or the pseudogene TRBV3-2) and TRBJ1-2; 12 bases are a match to TRBD1. The sequence came from an elderly man with acute or convalescent COVID-19. The CDR3 nucleotides are TGTGCCAGCAGCCGGGGACAGGGGGCTGGCTACACCTTC. Its protein product is CASSRGQGAGYTF.